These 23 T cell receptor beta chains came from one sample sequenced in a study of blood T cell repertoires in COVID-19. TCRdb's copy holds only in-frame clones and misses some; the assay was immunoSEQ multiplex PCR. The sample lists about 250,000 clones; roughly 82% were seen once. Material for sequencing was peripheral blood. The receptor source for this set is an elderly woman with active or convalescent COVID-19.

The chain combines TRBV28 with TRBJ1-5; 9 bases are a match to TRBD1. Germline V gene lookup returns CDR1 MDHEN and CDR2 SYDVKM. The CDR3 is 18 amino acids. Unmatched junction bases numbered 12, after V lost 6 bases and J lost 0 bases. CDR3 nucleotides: TGTGCCAGCAGCCCCTTTCTGGGGACAGGGCTTAGCAATCAGCCCCAGCATTTT. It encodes CASSPFLGTGLSNQPQHF. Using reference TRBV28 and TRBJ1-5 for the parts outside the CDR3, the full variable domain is DVKVTQSSRYLVKRTGEKVFLECVQDMDHENMFWYRQDPGLGLRLIYFSYDVKMKEKGDIPEGYSVSREKKERFSLILESASTNQTSMYLCASSPFLGTGLSNQPQHFGDGTRLSIL.

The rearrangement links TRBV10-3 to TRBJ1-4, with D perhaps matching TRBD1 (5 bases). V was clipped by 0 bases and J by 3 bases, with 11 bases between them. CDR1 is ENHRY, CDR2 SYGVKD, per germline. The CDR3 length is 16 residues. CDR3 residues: CAISESVPGANEKLFF. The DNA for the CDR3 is TGTGCCATCAGTGAGTCAGTACCGGGGGCTAATGAAAAACTGTTTTTT.

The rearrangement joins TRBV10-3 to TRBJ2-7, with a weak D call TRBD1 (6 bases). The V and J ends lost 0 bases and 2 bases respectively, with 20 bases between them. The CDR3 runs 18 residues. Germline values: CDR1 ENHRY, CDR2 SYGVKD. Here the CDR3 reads CAISESSDRGYRAYEQYF. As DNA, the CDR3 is TGTGCCATCAGTGAGTCCTCGGACAGAGGCTACAGAGCCTACGAGCAGTACTTC.

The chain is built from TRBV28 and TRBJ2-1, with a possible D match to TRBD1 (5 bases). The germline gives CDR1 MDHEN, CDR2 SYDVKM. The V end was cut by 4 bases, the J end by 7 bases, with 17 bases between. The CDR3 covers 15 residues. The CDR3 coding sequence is TGTGCCAGCAGTTCGAGTGACAGCCTGTATAATGAGCAGTTCTTC. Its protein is CASSSSDSLYNEQFF.

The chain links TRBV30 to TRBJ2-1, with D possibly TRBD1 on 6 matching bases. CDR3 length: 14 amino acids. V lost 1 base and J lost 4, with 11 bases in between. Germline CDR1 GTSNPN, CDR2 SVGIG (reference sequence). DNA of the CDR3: TGTGCCTGGAGTGATGACAGGTCTTACAATGAGCAGTTCTTC. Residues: CAWSDDRSYNEQFF. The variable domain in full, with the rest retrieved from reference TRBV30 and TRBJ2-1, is SQTIHQWPATLVQPVGSPLSLECTVEGTSNPNLYWYRQAAGRGLQLLFYSVGIGQISSEVPQNLSASRPQDRQFILSSKKLLLSDSGFYLCAWSDDRSYNEQFFGPGTRLTVL.

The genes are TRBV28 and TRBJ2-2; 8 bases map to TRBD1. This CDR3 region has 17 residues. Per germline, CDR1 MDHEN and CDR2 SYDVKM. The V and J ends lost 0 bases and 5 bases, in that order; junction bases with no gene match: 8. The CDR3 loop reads CASSLWARQGRTGELFF. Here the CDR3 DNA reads TGTGCCAGCAGTTTATGGGCGAGACAGGGGAGAACCGGGGAGCTGTTTTTT.

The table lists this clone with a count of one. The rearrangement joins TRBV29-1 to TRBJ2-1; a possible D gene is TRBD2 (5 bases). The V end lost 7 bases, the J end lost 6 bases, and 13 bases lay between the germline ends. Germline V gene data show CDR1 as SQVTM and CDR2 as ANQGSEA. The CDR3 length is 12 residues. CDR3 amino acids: CSAGSGFNEQFF. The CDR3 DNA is TGCAGCGCCGGTTCGGGGTTCAATGAGCAGTTCTTC.

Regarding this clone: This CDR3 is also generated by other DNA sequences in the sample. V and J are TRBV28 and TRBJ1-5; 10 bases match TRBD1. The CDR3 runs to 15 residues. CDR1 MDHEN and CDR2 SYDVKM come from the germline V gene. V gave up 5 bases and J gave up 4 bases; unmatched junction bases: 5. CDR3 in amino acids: CASSSGQGGNQPQHF. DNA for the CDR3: TGTGCCAGCAGTAGCGGACAGGGGGGGAATCAGCCCCAGCATTTT. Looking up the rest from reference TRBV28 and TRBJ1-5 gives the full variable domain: DVKVTQSSRYLVKRTGEKVFLECVQDMDHENMFWYRQDPGLGLRLIYFSYDVKMKEKGDIPEGYSVSREKKERFSLILESASTNQTSMYLCASSSGQGGNQPQHFGDGTRLSIL.

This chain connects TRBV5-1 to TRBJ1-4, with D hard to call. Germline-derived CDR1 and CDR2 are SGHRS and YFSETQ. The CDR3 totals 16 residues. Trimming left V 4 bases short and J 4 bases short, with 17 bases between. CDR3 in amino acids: CASSVNTQRDNEKLFF. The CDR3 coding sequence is TGCGCCAGCAGCGTAAACACCCAACGGGATAATGAAAAACTGTTTTTT.

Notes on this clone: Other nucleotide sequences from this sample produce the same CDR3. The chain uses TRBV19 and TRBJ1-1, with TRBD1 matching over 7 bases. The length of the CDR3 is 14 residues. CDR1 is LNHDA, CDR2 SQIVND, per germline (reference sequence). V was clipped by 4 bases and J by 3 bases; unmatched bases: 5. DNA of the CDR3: TGTGCCAGTAGTACAGACAGGGTTGACACTGAAGCTTTCTTT. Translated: CASSTDRVDTEAFF.

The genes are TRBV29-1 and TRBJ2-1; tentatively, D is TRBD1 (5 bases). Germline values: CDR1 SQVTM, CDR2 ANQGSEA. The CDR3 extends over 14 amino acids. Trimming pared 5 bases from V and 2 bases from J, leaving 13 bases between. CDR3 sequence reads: CSVQPTGTYNEQFF. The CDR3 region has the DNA TGCAGCGTTCAACCTACAGGAACCTACAATGAGCAGTTCTTC.

DNA of the CDR3: TGTGCCAGCAGTGAAGCAAAAACAGGGGGTCAAGAGACCCAGTACTTC. Translation gives CASSEAKTGGQETQYF. The rearrangement links TRBV6-1 to TRBJ2-5; 8 nucleotides match TRBD1. Trimming removed 0 bases from V and 2 bases from J; junction bases left unmatched: 5. This CDR3 is built from 16 residues. The germline gives CDR1 MNHNS, CDR2 SASEGT.

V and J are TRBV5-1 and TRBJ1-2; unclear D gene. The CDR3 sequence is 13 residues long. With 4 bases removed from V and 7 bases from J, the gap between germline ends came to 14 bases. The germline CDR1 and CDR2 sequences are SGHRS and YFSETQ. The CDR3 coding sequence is TGCGCCAGCAGCGCAGGAGGGTCGGCTGGCTACACCTTC. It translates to CASSAGGSAGYTF. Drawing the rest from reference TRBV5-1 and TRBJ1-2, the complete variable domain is KAGVTQTPRYLIKTRGQQVTLSCSPISGHRSVSWYQQTPGQGLQFLFEYFSETQRNKGNFPGRFSGRQFSNSRSEMNVSTLELGDSALYLCASSAGGSAGYTFGSGTRLTVV.

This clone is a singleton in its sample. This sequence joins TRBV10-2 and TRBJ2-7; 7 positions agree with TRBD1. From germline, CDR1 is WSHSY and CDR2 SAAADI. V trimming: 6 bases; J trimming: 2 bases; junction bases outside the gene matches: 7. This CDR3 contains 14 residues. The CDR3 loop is CASSARDRAYEQYF. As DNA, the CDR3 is TGCGCCAGCAGCGCCCGGGACAGAGCCTACGAGCAGTACTTC.

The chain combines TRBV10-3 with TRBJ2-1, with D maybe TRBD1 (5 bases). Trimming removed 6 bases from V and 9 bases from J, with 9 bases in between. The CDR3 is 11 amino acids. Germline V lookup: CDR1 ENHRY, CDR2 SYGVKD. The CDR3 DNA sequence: TGTGCCATCAGCAGTACAGGTGAGCAGTTCTTC. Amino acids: CAISSTGEQFF.

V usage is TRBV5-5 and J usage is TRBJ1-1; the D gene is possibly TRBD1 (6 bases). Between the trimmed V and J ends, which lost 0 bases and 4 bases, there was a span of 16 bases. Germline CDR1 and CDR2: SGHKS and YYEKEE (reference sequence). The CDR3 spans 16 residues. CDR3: CASSLVGGVWGTEAFF. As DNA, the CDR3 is TGTGCCAGCAGCTTGGTAGGGGGAGTGTGGGGCACTGAAGCTTTCTTT.

The CDR3 reads CAGGEGDYGYTF. The CDR3 DNA follows: TGTGCCGGAGGGGAGGGTGACTATGGCTACACCTTC. This chain links TRBV2 with TRBJ1-2; TRBD1 might be the D (5 bases). V dropped 11 bases and J dropped 3 bases, with 13 bases sitting between them. The CDR3 is 12 amino acids. CDR1 and CDR2 from the germline V gene are SNHLY and FYNNEI. Combining the CDR3 with reference TRBV2 and TRBJ1-2 gives the whole variable domain EPEVTQTPSHQVTQMGQEVILRCVPISNHLYFYWYRQILGQKVEFLVSFYNNEISEKSEIFDDQFSVERPDGSNFTLKIRSTKLEDSAMYFCAGGEGDYGYTFGSGTRLTVV.

This CDR3 reads CVTWTAYSPFYGYTF. For the CDR3, the DNA is TGTGTAACCTGGACAGCGTATTCCCCTTTCTATGGCTACACCTTC. The chain is built from TRBV6-5 and TRBJ1-2; a possible D gene is TRBD1 (6 bases). From germline, CDR1 is MNHEY and CDR2 SVGAGI. The CDR3 has 15 amino acids.

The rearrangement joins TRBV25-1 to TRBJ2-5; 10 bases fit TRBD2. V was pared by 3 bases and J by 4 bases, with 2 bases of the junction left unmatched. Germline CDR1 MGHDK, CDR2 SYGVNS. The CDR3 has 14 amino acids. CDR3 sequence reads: CASSDRLAGETQYF. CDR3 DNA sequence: TGTGCCAGCAGTGACCGACTAGCGGGAGAGACCCAGTACTTC.

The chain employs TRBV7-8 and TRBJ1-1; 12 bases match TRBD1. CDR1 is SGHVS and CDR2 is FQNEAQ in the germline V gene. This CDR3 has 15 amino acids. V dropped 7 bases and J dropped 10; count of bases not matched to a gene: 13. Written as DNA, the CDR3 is TGTGCCAGCATCCTAAACCCGGGACAGGGGGCTTCAGCTTTCTTT. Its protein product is CASILNPGQGASAFF. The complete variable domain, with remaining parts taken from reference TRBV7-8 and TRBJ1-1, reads GAGVSQSPRYKVAKRGQDVALRCDPISGHVSLFWYQQALGQGPEFLTYFQNEAQLDKSGLPSDRFFAERPEGSVSTLKIQRTQQEDSAVYLCASILNPGQGASAFFGQGTRLTVV.

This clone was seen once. The CDR3, as DNA: TGTGCCAGCAGACCTACAGGCTACTATGGCTACACCTTC. Translating gives CASRPTGYYGYTF. The genes are TRBV12-3 or TRBV12-4 and TRBJ1-2; maybe TRBD1 (5 bases). The CDR3 contains 13 residues. Trimming stripped 6 bases from V and 3 bases from J, with 11 bases between.

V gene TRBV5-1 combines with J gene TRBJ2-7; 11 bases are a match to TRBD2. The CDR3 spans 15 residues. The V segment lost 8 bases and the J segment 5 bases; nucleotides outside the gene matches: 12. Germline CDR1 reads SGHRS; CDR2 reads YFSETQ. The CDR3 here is CASNGGLAGGHEQYF. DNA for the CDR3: TGCGCCAGTAATGGTGGGCTAGCGGGAGGCCACGAGCAGTACTTC. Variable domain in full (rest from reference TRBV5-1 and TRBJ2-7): KAGVTQTPRYLIKTRGQQVTLSCSPISGHRSVSWYQQTPGQGLQFLFEYFSETQRNKGNFPGRFSGRQFSNSRSEMNVSTLELGDSALYLCASNGGLAGGHEQYFGPGTRLTVT.

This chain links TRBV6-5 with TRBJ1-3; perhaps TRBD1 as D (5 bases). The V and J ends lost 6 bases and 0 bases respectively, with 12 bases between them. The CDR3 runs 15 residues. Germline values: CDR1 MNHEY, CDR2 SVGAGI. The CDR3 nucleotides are TGTGCCAGCAGCCGAGACAGTTTCTCTGGAAACACCATATATTTT. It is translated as CASSRDSFSGNTIYF.